The 15 T cell receptor beta chains listed next were all sequenced from one sample in a study of blood T cell repertoires in COVID-19. Assay: immunoSEQ multiplex PCR; the TCRdb copy retains only in-frame clones and omits some. This table holds over 150,000 clones, roughly 87% found once. Sequencing was performed on peripheral blood. The receptors here all came from a woman aged 55-70 years who had recovered from COVID-19.

The genes are TRBV9 and TRBJ1-1; D not certain. CDR1 is SGDLS and CDR2 is YYNGEE in the germline V gene. The CDR3 consists of 13 residues. The germline V and J ends were trimmed by 0 bases and 8 bases, with 11 bases remaining between them. The CDR3 loop reads CASSVDTATEAFF. The CDR3 nucleotides are TGTGCCAGCAGCGTAGATACGGCGACAGAAGCTTTCTTT.

This chain uses TRBV5-4 with TRBJ1-1; TRBD1 is a possible D gene (6 bases). V was trimmed by 1 base and J by 5 bases, leaving 12 bases between them. The germline V gene has CDR1 SGHNT and CDR2 YYREEE (reference sequence). There are 14 residues in the CDR3. CDR3 sequence reads: CASSLQQGSTEAFF. The CDR3 DNA is TGTGCCAGCAGCTTGCAACAGGGATCTACTGAAGCTTTCTTT.

This chain connects TRBV4-3 to TRBJ1-1, with 7 bases identical to TRBD1. Germline CDR1 and CDR2: LGHNA and YSLEER. The CDR3 is 17 amino acids. V lost 4 bases, J lost 0 bases, and 11 bases stayed unmatched. The CDR3: CASSRQPSTGMNTEAFF. The CDR3 coding sequence is TGCGCCAGCAGCCGCCAACCCTCGACAGGGATGAACACTGAAGCTTTCTTT.

This clone was picked up a small number of times. V and J are TRBV19 and TRBJ1-1, with unresolved D. Germline-derived CDR1 and CDR2 are LNHDA and SQIVND (reference sequence). There are 13 residues in the CDR3. Trimming removed 4 bases from V and 5 bases from J, with 11 bases in between. The CDR3 region has the DNA TGTGCCAGTAGTAGGCAGATGCGGACTGAAGCTTTCTTT. Translation: CASSRQMRTEAFF.

This chain uses TRBV18 with TRBJ2-5; the D gene is possibly TRBD1 (6 bases). CDR3 size: 15 residues. Trimming cost V 4 bases and J 2 bases, with 14 bases left between them. The germline V gene encodes CDR1 KGHSH and CDR2 LQKENI. CDR3 DNA sequence: TGTGCCAGCTCACTGGAACAGGGTAGGCAAGAGACCCAGTACTTC. It codes for CASSLEQGRQETQYF.

The chain uses TRBV10-3 and TRBJ2-5, with 8 bases lining up with TRBD2. The V gene's germline CDR1 is ENHRY and CDR2 SYGVKD. The CDR3 is 13 residues long. J lost 5 bases, V lost 10 bases, and 9 bases had no gene match. The CDR3 reads CATQGSGVETQYF. CDR3 DNA: TGTGCCACCCAGGGTAGCGGGGTCGAGACCCAGTACTTC.

This rearrangement joins TRBV11-3 to TRBJ2-3; 10 bases are a match to TRBD1. Germline-derived CDR1 and CDR2 are SGHNT and YENEEA. This CDR3 is 16 amino acids long. The V and J ends lost 2 bases and 4 bases, in that order; junction bases with no gene match: 6. Here the CDR3 reads CASSLTPGQGADTQYF. The CDR3 nucleotides are TGTGCCAGCAGCTTAACTCCCGGACAGGGGGCAGATACGCAGTATTTT.

This chain joins TRBV5-1 and TRBJ1-2; 8 positions agree with TRBD1. The CDR3 loop spans 16 amino acids. V dropped 0 bases and J dropped 7; count of bases not matched to a gene: 11. The V gene's germline CDR1 is SGHRS and CDR2 YFSETQ. CDR3 DNA: TGCGCCAGCAGCTTGGTCGGTAGCGACAGGGGCGGTGGCTACACCTTC. This translates into CASSLVGSDRGGGYTF.

This sequence joins TRBV7-2 and TRBJ2-5; 13 nucleotides align to TRBD2. The germline gives CDR1 SGHTA, CDR2 FQGNSA. This CDR3 region has 15 residues. V dropped 5 bases and J dropped 5; count of bases not matched to a gene: 5. The CDR3 sequence: CASSEGLAGVETQYF. CDR3 sequence (DNA): TGTGCCAGCAGCGAAGGACTAGCGGGGGTCGAGACCCAGTACTTC.

The V call is TRBV28, the J call TRBJ1-2; D is unclear. The CDR3 covers 13 residues. Germline-derived CDR1 and CDR2 are MDHEN and SYDVKM. Trimming left V 7 bases short and J 7 bases short, with 16 bases between. The CDR3: CASTSDMFGGYTF. The DNA of the CDR3 is TGTGCCAGCACCTCAGACATGTTTGGTGGCTACACCTTC.

The gene calls are TRBV3-1 (or the pseudogene TRBV3-2) and TRBJ1-2; D is unresolved. The germline CDR1 and CDR2 sequences are LGHDT and YNNKEL (reference sequence). The ends were cut back, 4 bases at V and 2 bases at J, with 8 bases in the middle. The CDR3 is made up of 13 amino acids. The CDR3, as DNA: TGTGCCAGCAGCCTGAGTCGCAACTATGGCTACACCTTC. This encodes CASSLSRNYGYTF.

This clone has only a few counts. The J gene is TRBJ2-1, the V gene TRBV11-2; TRBD2 might be the D (6 bases). The CDR3 covers 14 residues. Germline V gene lookup returns CDR1 SGHAT and CDR2 FQNNGV. V dropped 5 bases and J dropped 9 bases, with 17 bases sitting between them. CDR3 DNA: TGTGCCAGCAGCCAAGATCCGTCCGGGGGTGAGCAGTTCTTC. This codes for CASSQDPSGGEQFF.

This clone was counted once. The chain links TRBV3-1 (or the pseudogene TRBV3-2) to TRBJ1-5; 8 bases match TRBD1. The trim removed 4 bases at V and 1 base at J, leaving 6 bases unmatched. The CDR3 is made up of 16 amino acids. Germline CDR1 reads LGHDT; CDR2 reads YNNKEL (reference sequence). CDR3 bases: TGTGCCAGCAGCCCCGCTCAGGGGGCAAGCAATCAGCCCCAGCATTTT. Protein: CASSPAQGASNQPQHF.

The chain joins TRBV2 to TRBJ1-1; D might be TRBD1 (5 bases). V lost 5 bases and J 7 bases, leaving 17 bases between the germline ends. The CDR3 has 14 amino acids. Looked up from germline, CDR1 is SNHLY and CDR2 is FYNNEI. Here the CDR3 DNA reads TGTGCCAGCAGTCTAGAAGGGACTCAGAATGAAGCTTTCTTT. The encoded protein is CASSLEGTQNEAFF.

The genes are TRBV5-1 and TRBJ2-5; TRBD1 agrees at 9 bases. Per germline, CDR1 SGHRS and CDR2 YFSETQ. V trimming: 4 bases; J trimming: 5 bases; junction bases outside the gene matches: 12. The CDR3 consists of 16 residues. As DNA, the CDR3 is TGCGCCAGCAGCACGGGGCCGGGACAGGGCTGGGAGACCCAGTACTTC. Residues: CASSTGPGQGWETQYF.